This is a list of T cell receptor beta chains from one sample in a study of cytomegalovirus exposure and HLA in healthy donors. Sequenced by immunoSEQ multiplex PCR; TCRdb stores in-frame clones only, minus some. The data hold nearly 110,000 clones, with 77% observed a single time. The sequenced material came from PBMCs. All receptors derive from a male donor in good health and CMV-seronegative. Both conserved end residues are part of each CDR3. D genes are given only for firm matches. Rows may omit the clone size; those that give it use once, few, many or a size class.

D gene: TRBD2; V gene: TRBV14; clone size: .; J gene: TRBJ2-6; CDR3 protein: CASSQGARGGISGANVLTF; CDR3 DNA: TGTGCCAGCAGCCAAGGGGCACGGGGGGGCATTTCTGGGGCCAACGTCCTGACTTTC
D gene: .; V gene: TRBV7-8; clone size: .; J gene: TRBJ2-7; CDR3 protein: CASSLGGGGEQYF; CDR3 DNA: TGTGCCAGCAGCTTAGGAGGGGGGGGCGAGCAGTACTTC
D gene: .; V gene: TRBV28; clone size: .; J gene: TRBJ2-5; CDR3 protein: CASSYIQGTRGKETQYF; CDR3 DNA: TGTGCCAGCAGTTATATACAGGGGACTAGGGGAAAAGAGACCCAGTACTTC
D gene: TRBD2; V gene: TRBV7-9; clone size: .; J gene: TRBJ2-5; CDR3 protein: CASSLGTSGLQETQYF; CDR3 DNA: TGTGCCAGCAGCTTAGGCACTAGCGGATTACAAGAGACCCAGTACTTC
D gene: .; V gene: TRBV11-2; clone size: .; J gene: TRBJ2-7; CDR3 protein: CASSLDLQGLYEQYF; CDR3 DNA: TGTGCCAGCAGCTTAGATCTCCAGGGCCTCTACGAGCAGTACTTC
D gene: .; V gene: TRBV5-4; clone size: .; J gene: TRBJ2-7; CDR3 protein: CASSSANLDPEPYEQYF; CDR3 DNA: TGTGCCAGCAGCTCGGCTAATCTAGACCCAGAGCCCTACGAGCAGTACTTC
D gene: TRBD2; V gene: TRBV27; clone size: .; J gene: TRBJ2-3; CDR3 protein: CASSLSRPGSGGRDTQYF; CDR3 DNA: TGTGCCAGCAGTTTATCTCGCCCCGGGAGCGGGGGACGGGATACGCAGTATTTT
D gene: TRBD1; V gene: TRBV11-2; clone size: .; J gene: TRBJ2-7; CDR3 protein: CASSSIRTGNIYEQYF; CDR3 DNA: TGTGCCAGCAGCTCCATCCGGACAGGGAATATCTACGAGCAGTACTTC
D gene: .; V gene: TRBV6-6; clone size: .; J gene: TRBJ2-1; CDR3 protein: CASSYSGQGPYNEQFF; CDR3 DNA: TGTGCCAGCAGTTACTCTGGGCAGGGGCCCTACAATGAGCAGTTCTTC
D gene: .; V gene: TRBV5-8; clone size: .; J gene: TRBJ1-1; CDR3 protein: CASSPTGEAFF; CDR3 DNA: TGTGCCAGCAGCCCAACGGGAGAAGCTTTCTTT
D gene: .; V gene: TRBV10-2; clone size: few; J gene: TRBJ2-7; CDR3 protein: CASSLQGSVLEQYF; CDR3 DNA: TGCGCCAGCAGTCTACAGGGTTCGGTGCTCGAGCAGTACTTC
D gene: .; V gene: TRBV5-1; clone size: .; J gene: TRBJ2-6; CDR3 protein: CASSHPGAGANVLTF; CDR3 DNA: TGCGCCAGCAGCCACCCGGGGGCTGGGGCCAACGTCCTGACTTTC
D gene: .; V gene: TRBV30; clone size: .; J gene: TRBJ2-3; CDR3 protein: CAWTLTGTPLDTQYF; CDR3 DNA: TGTGCCTGGACCCTTACCGGGACTCCTCTCGATACGCAGTATTTT
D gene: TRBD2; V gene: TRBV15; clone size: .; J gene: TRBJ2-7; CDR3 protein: CATSARVAGLYEQYF; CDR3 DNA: TGTGCCACCAGCGCCCGGGTAGCGGGCCTCTACGAGCAGTACTTC
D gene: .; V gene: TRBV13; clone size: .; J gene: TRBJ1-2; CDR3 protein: CASSLDGVLYGYTF; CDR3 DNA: TGTGCCAGCAGCTTAGACGGGGTCCTTTATGGCTACACCTTC
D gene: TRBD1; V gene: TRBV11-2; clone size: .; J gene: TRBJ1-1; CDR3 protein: CASSLGDRGLGAFF; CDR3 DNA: TGTGCCAGCAGCTTAGGAGACAGGGGGCTGGGGGCTTTCTTT
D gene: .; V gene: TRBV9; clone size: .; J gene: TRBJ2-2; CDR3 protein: CASSVGRPGELFF; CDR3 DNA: TGTGCCAGCAGCGTAGGTCGTCCCGGGGAGCTGTTTTTT
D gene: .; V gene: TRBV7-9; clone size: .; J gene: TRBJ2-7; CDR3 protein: CASSDPGLSYEQYF; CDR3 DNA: TGTGCCAGCAGCGATCCGGGACTTAGCTACGAGCAGTACTTC
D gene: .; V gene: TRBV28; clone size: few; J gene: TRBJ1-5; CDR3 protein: CASSSQPGLSNQPQHF; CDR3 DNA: TGTGCCAGCAGTTCCCAACCAGGGTTAAGCAATCAGCCCCAGCATTTT
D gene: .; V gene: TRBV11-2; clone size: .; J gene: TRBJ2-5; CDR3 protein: CASSPARGEETQYF; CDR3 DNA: TGTGCCAGCAGCCCTGCCAGGGGGGAAGAGACCCAGTACTTC
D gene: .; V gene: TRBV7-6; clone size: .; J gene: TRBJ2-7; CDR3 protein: CASSLAPGKTYEQYF; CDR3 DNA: TGTGCCAGCAGCTTAGCCCCGGGAAAAACCTACGAGCAGTACTTC
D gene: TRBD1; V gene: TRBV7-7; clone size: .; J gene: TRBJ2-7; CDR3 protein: CASGQGVSGEQYF; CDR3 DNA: TGTGCCAGCGGCCAGGGGGTCTCGGGCGAGCAGTACTTC
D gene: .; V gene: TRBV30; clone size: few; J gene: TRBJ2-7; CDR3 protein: CAWNGGGRRAGGYEQYF; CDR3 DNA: TGTGCCTGGAACGGAGGGGGCCGGAGGGCGGGGGGCTACGAGCAGTACTTC
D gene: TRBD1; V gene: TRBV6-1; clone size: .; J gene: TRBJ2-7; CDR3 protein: CASSEGQGSPWLYF; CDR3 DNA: TGTGCCAGCAGTGAGGGACAGGGGTCCCCCTGGCTGTACTTC
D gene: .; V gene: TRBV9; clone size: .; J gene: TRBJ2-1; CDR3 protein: CASSAGLPSYNEQFF; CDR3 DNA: TGTGCCAGCAGTGCCGGACTGCCCTCCTACAATGAGCAGTTCTTC
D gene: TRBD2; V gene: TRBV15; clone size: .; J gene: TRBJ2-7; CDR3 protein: CATSRESSGGSEQYF; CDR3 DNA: TGTGCCACCAGCAGAGAGTCTAGCGGGGGGAGCGAGCAGTACTTC
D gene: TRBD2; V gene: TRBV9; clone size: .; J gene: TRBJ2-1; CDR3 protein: CASSQGLAVNEQFF; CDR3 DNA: TGTGCCAGCAGCCAGGGACTAGCGGTAAATGAGCAGTTCTTC
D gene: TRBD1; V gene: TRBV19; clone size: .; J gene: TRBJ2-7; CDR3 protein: CASRSPGTGFLYEQYF; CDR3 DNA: TGTGCCAGTAGAAGCCCCGGGACAGGATTCCTCTACGAGCAGTACTTC
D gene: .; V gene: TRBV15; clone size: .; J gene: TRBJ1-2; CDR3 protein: CATSRQGTRGYTF; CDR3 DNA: TGTGCCACCAGCCGGCAGGGGACTAGAGGCTACACCTTC
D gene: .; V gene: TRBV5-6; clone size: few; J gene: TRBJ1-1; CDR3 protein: CASSLGGGNTEAFF; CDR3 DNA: TGTGCCAGCAGCTTAGGAGGAGGGAACACTGAAGCTTTCTTT
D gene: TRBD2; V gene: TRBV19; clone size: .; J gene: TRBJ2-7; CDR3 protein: CASSHSGSHEQYF; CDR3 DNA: TGTGCCAGTAGCCATAGCGGGAGCCACGAGCAGTACTTC
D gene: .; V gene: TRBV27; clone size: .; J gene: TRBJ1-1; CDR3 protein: CASSLGQTTEAFF; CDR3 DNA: TGTGCCAGCAGTTTAGGGCAGACCACTGAAGCTTTCTTT
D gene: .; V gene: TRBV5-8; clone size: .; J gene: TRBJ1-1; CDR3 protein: CASSLGYRNTEAFF; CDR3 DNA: TGTGCCAGCAGCTTGGGTTACAGGAACACTGAAGCTTTCTTT
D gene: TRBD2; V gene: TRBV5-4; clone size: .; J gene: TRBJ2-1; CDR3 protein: CASSLASGRQNEQFF; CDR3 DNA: TGTGCCAGCAGCTTGGCAAGCGGGAGACAGAATGAGCAGTTCTTC
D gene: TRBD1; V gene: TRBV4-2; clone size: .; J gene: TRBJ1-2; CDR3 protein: CASSQVQGLFYGYTF; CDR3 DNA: TGTGCCAGCAGCCAAGTACAGGGGTTATTCTATGGCTACACCTTC
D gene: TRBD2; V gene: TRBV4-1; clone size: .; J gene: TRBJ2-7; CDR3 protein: CASSQASGLGLFEQYF; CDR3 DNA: TGCGCCAGCAGCCAAGCCTCGGGACTAGGGTTGTTCGAGCAGTACTTC
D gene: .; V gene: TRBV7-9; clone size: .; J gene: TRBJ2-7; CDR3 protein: CASRSQGLYEQYF; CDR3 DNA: TGTGCCAGCAGGTCACAGGGCCTCTACGAGCAGTACTTC
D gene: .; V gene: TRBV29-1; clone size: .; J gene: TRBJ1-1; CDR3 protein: CSVSSGNTEAFF; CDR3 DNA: TGCAGCGTTTCCTCGGGGAACACTGAAGCTTTCTTT
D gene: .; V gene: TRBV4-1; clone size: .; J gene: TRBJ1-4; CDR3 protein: CASRSTGFLNEKLFF; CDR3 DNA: TGCGCCAGCAGATCAACAGGGTTCCTTAATGAAAAACTGTTTTTT
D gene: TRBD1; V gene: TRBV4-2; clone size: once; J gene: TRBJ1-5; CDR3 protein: CASSQEQGAGVQPQHF; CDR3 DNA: TGTGCCAGCAGCCAAGAGCAGGGGGCCGGCGTGCAGCCCCAGCATTTT
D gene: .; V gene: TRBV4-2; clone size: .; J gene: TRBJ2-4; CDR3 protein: CASSQEGARTKNIQYF; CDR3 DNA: TGTGCCAGCAGCCAAGAGGGGGCCAGGACCAAAAACATTCAGTACTTC
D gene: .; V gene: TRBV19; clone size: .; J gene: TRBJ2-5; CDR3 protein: CASSKGLQETQYF; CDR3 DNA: TGTGCCAGTAGTAAAGGACTACAAGAGACCCAGTACTTC
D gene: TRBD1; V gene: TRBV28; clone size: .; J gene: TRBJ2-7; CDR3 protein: CASNTGGFYEQYF; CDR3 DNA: TGTGCCAGCAATACAGGGGGCTTCTACGAGCAGTACTTC
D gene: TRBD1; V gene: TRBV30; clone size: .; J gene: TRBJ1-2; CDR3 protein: CAWSVEVTGGNPNYGYTF; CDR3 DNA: TGTGCCTGGAGTGTAGAGGTGACAGGGGGTAACCCTAACTATGGCTACACCTTC
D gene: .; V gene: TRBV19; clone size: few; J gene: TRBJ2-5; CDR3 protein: CASSIPARSETQYF; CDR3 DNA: TGTGCCAGTAGTATTCCAGCGCGTAGCGAGACCCAGTACTTC
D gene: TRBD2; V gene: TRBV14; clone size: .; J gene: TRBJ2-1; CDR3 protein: CASSLLAGGLGEQFF; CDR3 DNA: TGTGCCAGCAGCCTACTAGCGGGGGGCTTGGGTGAGCAGTTCTTC
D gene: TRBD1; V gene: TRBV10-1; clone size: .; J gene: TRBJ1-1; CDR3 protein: CASSVGDRNTEAFF; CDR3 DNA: TGCGCCAGCAGTGTGGGGGACAGGAACACTGAAGCTTTCTTT
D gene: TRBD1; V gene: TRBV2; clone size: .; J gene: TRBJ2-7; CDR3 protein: CASSRQGSSPRRTDSSYEQYF; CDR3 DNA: TGTGCCAGCAGTAGACAGGGGTCCTCTCCCCGAAGGACTGATAGCTCCTACGAGCAGTACTTC
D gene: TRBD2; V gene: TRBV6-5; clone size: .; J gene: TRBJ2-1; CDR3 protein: CASKVAGTRGEFF; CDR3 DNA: TGTGCCAGCAAGGTAGCGGGAACTCGCGGAGAGTTCTTC
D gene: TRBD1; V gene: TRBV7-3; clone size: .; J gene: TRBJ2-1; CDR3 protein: CASSATGTGGNEQFF; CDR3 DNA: TGTGCCAGCAGCGCGACCGGGACAGGGGGCAATGAGCAGTTCTTC
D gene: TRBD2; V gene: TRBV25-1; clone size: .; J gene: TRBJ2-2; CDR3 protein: CASSEGGRPNTGELFF; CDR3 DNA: TGTGCCAGCAGTGAAGGCGGGAGGCCGAACACCGGGGAGCTGTTTTTT
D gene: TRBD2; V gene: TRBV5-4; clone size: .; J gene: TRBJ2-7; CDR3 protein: CASSLDLAAYEQYF; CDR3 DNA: TGTGCCAGCAGCTTGGATCTAGCGGCGTACGAGCAGTACTTC